What follows are 21 T cell receptor beta chains derived from one specimen sequenced in a study of T cell responses to AZD1222 COVID-19 vaccine. Repertoires were generated with immunoSEQ multiplex PCR, while TCRdb's copy carries only in-frame clones and drops some. The sample holds under 150,000 clones, 92% seen once. Here the sequenced sample was peripheral blood, taken on day 0 of AZD1222 vaccination. These receptor sequences come from an adult in good health.

This sequence joins TRBV24-1 and TRBJ1-5; D gene uncertain. The CDR3 contains 14 residues. With 0 bases removed from V and 4 bases from J, the gap between germline ends came to 6 bases. Germline V gene sequence: CDR1 KGHDR, CDR2 SFDVKD. The DNA for the CDR3 is TGTGCCACCAGTGATTTGTTGGGGAATCAGCCCCAGCATTTT. This encodes CATSDLLGNQPQHF.

V and J are TRBV21-1 and TRBJ2-7; the table's D call, TRBD2, has no DNA check behind it. TRBV21-1 is a known pseudogene. This CDR3 contains 12 residues. The CDR3 region is CASSHSRDEQYF. The CDR3, as DNA: TGTGCCAGCAGCCATAGTAGAGACGAGCAGTACTTC.

The chain is built from TRBV6-2 or TRBV6-3 and TRBJ2-3; D gene unclear. V was shortened by 5 bases and J by 3 bases, with 6 bases between the two germline ends. CDR3 length: 12 amino acids. Looked up from germline, CDR1 is MNHEY and CDR2 is SVGEGT. CDR3 sequence (DNA): TGTGCCAGCAGTAGCCGGACAGATACGCAGTATTTT. Amino acid sequence: CASSSRTDTQYF.

This chain's CDR3 is CASGWGSGSGSYNEQFF. DNA of the CDR3: TGTGCTAGTGGTTGGGGTAGCGGGTCTGGCTCCTACAATGAGCAGTTCTTC. The chain recombines TRBV12-5 with TRBJ2-1; 7 nucleotides align to TRBD2. Trimming removed 4 bases from V and 0 bases from J; junction bases left unmatched: 9. The CDR3 totals 17 residues. Germline assignment: CDR1 LGHNT and CDR2 FRNRAP.

The chain combines TRBV27 with TRBJ2-3; D may correspond to TRBD1 or TRBD2 (5 bases each). The CDR3 is 15 amino acids. Germline assignment: CDR1 MNHEY and CDR2 SMNVEV (reference sequence). V was trimmed by 1 base and J by 3 bases, leaving 11 bases between them. CDR3 nucleotides: TGTGCCAGCAGTTTATTTTTCGGGGCTACAGATACGCAGTATTTT. This codes for CASSLFFGATDTQYF.

V usage is TRBV10-3 and J usage is TRBJ2-1; 11 nucleotides align to TRBD2. The junction had 2 bases not matched to a gene; V was cut back by 6 bases and J by 1 base. The germline gives CDR1 ENHRY, CDR2 SYGVKD. The CDR3 covers 15 residues. CDR3 region: CAISLAGGSYNEQFF. The DNA for the CDR3 is TGTGCCATCAGCTTAGCGGGAGGGTCCTACAATGAGCAGTTCTTC.

The V call is TRBV11-3, the J call TRBJ1-6; unclear D gene. V lost 5 bases to trimming and J lost 7 bases, with 9 bases between them. The CDR3 consists of 13 residues. The germline gives CDR1 SGHNT, CDR2 YENEEA. The CDR3 DNA follows: TGTGCCAGCAGCCCGAACTCGAATTCACCCCTCCACTTT. This gives the protein CASSPNSNSPLHF.

The chain recombines TRBV2 with TRBJ1-6; no clear D gene. V was pared by 5 bases and J by 0 bases, with 8 bases between. CDR3 length equals 15 residues. CDR1 and CDR2 (germline): SNHLY, FYNNEI. The CDR3 protein is CASSRQSSYNSPLHF. The CDR3 DNA follows: TGTGCCAGCAGTCGGCAAAGCTCCTATAATTCACCCCTCCACTTT.

The chain has TRBV10-3 and TRBJ1-1; D gene unclear. V gave up 7 bases and J gave up 0 bases, with 15 bases separating them. The CDR3 loop spans 15 amino acids. CDR1 is ENHRY and CDR2 is SYGVKD in the germline V gene. The CDR3 loop is CAITFGGGLNTEAFF. CDR3 nucleotide sequence: TGTGCCATCACCTTTGGCGGCGGGTTGAACACTGAAGCTTTCTTT.

This clone was picked up one time. This chain uses TRBV5-4 with TRBJ1-1; D is possibly TRBD1 (6 bases). The CDR3 runs to 14 residues. Between the trimmed V and J ends, which lost 0 bases and 4 bases, there was a span of 10 bases. Germline V gene sequence: CDR1 SGHNT, CDR2 YYREEE (reference sequence). Here the CDR3 DNA reads TGTGCCAGCAGCTTGGACCAGGGGAGCACTGAAGCTTTCTTT. As protein: CASSLDQGSTEAFF.

For this clone: Other nucleotide sequences in the sample specify the same CDR3. The genes are TRBV12-3 or TRBV12-4 and TRBJ2-2; D is unclear. This CDR3 comprises 12 residues. V lost 6 bases and J lost 2, with 4 bases in between. CDR3 amino acids: CASSPNTGELFF. The CDR3 bases are TGTGCCAGCAGCCCAAACACCGGGGAGCTGTTTTTT.

This chain connects TRBV28 to TRBJ2-7; D possibly corresponds to TRBD2 (5 bases). Trimming cost V 3 bases and J 2 bases, with 8 bases left between them. The CDR3 is 13 residues long. Germline V gene data show CDR1 as MDHEN and CDR2 as SYDVKM. The CDR3 nucleotides read TGTGCCAGCAGTTTCGAGACTACCTACGAGCAGTACTTC. This translates into CASSFETTYEQYF.

This clone was observed a handful of times. CDR3 DNA: TGTGCCAGCAGCTTGAGCCCTTATGCCACCGGGGAGCTGTTTTTT. It encodes CASSLSPYATGELFF. The V gene is TRBV7-9, the J gene TRBJ2-2; D is uncertain. This CDR3 is built from 15 residues. V gave up 3 bases and J gave up 4 bases, with 12 bases separating them. Per germline, CDR1 SEHNR and CDR2 FQNEAQ (reference sequence).

The chain recombines TRBV6-5 with TRBJ1-1; D is unresolved. The germline CDR1 and CDR2 sequences are MNHEY and SVGAGI. The CDR3 loop spans 12 amino acids. Trimming took off 2 bases at V and 0 bases at J, with 1 base between the two ends. CDR3 DNA sequence: TGTGCCAGCAGTTACGTGAACACTGAAGCTTTCTTT. This codes for CASSYVNTEAFF.

The rearrangement links TRBV2 to TRBJ2-2; D is undetermined. V was shortened by 6 bases and J by 1 base, with 9 bases between the two germline ends. This CDR3 has 14 residues. The V gene's germline CDR1 is SNHLY and CDR2 FYNNEI. DNA for the CDR3: TGTGCCAGCAGCCCCACAGAGAACACCGGGGAGCTGTTTTTT. Amino acids: CASSPTENTGELFF.

The CDR3 DNA is TGTGCCAGCAGTGATAGGGACAGGGGAGACATTGAAGCTTTCTTT. It translates to CASSDRDRGDIEAFF. This chain uses TRBV6-6 with TRBJ1-1, with 10 bases lining up with TRBD1. Per the germline V gene, CDR1 is MNHNY and CDR2 is SVGAGI (reference sequence). This CDR3 spans 15 amino acids. With 5 bases clipped from V and 7 bases from J, the junction kept 10 bases outside the gene matches.

This sequence joins TRBV11-2 and TRBJ1-6; D unresolved. Trimming pared 5 bases from V and 4 bases from J, leaving 12 bases between. This CDR3 is built from 15 residues. The germline V gene has CDR1 SGHAT and CDR2 FQNNGV. CDR3 DNA: TGTGCCAGCAGCCCTATCCGACGGTATAATTCACCCCTCCACTTT. This translates into CASSPIRRYNSPLHF. The whole variable domain, remainder taken from reference TRBV11-2 and TRBJ1-6, is EAGVAQSPRYKIIEKRQSVAFWCNPISGHATLYWYQQILGQGPKLLIQFQNNGVVDDSQLPKDRFSAERLKGVDSTLKIQPAKLEDSAVYLCASSPIRRYNSPLHFGNGTRLTVT.

The V and J genes are TRBV4-2 and TRBJ2-1, with 12 bases aligning to TRBD2. V gave up 6 bases and J gave up 4 bases; unmatched junction bases: 4. The CDR3 contains 15 residues. Looked up from germline, CDR1 is LGHNA and CDR2 is YNFKEQ. CDR3 residues: CASRQLAGGYNEQFF. The CDR3 DNA is TGTGCCAGCAGGCAACTAGCGGGAGGATACAATGAGCAGTTCTTC.

The chain carries TRBV14 and TRBJ1-2, with D possibly matching TRBD1 (5 bases). The CDR3 is 15 amino acids. Germline V gene sequence: CDR1 SGHDN, CDR2 FVKESK. With 0 bases removed from V and 4 bases from J, the gap between germline ends came to 12 bases. This chain's CDR3 is CASSQDGRVGYGYTF. The CDR3 nucleotides are TGTGCCAGCAGCCAAGATGGCAGGGTTGGCTATGGCTACACCTTC.

This sequence joins TRBV6-5 and TRBJ2-3, with 10 bases identical to TRBD2. Germline loops: CDR1 MNHEY, CDR2 SVGAGI. The CDR3 covers 15 residues. With V trimmed by 10 bases and J by 2 bases, 9 bases remained unmatched. The CDR3: CATSILAGVTDTQYF. The CDR3 nucleotides read TGTGCCACCTCTATCCTAGCGGGAGTCACAGATACGCAGTATTTT.

This clone was found once. CDR3 sequence reads: CASTRLSNTGELFF. CDR3 nucleotide sequence: TGCGCCAGCACCCGACTGTCGAACACCGGGGAGCTGTTTTTT. The chain links TRBV5-1 to TRBJ2-2; no clear D. With 6 bases removed from V and 0 bases from J, the gap between germline ends came to 9 bases. Germline V gene lookup returns CDR1 SGHRS and CDR2 YFSETQ. The CDR3 extends over 14 amino acids.